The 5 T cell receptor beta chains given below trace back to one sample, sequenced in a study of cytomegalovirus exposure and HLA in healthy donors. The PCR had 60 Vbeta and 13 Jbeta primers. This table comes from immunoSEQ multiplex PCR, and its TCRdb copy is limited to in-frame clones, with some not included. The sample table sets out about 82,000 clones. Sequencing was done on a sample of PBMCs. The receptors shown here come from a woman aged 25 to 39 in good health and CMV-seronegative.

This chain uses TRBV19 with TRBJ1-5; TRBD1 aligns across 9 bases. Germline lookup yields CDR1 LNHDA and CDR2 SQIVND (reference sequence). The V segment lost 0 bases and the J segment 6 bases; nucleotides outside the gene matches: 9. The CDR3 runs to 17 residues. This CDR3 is CASSIDRNGQGIQPQHF. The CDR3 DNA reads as TGTGCCAGTAGTATAGATCGGAATGGACAGGGGATTCAGCCCCAGCATTTT.

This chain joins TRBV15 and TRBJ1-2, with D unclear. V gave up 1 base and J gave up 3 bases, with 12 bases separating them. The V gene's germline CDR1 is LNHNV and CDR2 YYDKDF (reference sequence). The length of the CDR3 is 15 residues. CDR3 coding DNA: TGTGCCACCAGCAGAGGAGACACCTTTGACTATGGCTACACCTTC. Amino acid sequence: CATSRGDTFDYGYTF. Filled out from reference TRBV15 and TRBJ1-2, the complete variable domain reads DAMVIQNPRYQVTQFGKPVTLSCSQTLNHNVMYWYQQKSSQAPKLLFHYYDKDFNNEADTPDNFQSRRPNTSFCFLDIRSPGLGDTAMYLCATSRGDTFDYGYTFGSGTRLTVV.

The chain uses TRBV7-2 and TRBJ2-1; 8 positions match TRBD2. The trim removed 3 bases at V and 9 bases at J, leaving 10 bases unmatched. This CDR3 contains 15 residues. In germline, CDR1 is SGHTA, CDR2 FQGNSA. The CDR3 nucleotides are TGTGCCAGCAGCTTGAGCGGGAGTGGGTTCGGTGAGCAGTTCTTC. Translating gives CASSLSGSGFGEQFF.

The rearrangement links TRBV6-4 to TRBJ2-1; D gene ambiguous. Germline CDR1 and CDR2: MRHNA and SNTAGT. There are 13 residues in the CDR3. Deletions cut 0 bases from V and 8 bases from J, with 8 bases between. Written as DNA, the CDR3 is TGTGCCAGCAGTGACTCCCCCCATGATGAGCAGTTCTTC. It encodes CASSDSPHDEQFF.

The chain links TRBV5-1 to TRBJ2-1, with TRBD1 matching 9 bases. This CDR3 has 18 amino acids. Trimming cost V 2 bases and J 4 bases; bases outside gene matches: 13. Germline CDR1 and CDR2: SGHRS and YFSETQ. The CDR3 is CASSFFPLGQGSYNEQFF. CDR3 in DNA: TGCGCCAGCAGCTTCTTTCCTCTGGGACAGGGTTCGTACAATGAGCAGTTCTTC.